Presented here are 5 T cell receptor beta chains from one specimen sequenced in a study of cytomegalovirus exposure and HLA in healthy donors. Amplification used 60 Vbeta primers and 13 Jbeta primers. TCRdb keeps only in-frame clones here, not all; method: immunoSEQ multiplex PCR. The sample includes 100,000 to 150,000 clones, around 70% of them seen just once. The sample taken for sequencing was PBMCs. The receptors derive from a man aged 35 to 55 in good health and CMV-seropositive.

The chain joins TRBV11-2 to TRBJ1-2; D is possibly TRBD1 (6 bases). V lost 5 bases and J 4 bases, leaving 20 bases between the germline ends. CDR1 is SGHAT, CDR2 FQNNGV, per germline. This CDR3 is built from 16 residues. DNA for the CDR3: TGTGCCAGCAGCCCGGAAAGGGGGGGATATAGCTATGGCTACACCTTC. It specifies CASSPERGGYSYGYTF.

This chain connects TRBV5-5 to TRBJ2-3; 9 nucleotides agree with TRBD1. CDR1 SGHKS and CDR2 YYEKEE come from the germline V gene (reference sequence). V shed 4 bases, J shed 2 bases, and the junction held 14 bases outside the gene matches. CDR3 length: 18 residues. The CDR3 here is CASSRWIRDRVVTDTQYF. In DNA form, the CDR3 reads TGTGCCAGCAGCCGGTGGATCCGGGACAGGGTCGTCACAGATACGCAGTATTTT.

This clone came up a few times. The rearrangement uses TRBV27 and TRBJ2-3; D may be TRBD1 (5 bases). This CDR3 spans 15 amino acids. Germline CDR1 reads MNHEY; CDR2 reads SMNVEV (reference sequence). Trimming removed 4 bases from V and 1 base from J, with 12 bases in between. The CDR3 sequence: CASSSTREGTDTQYF. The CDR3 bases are TGTGCCAGCAGTTCCACCAGGGAAGGCACAGATACGCAGTATTTT.

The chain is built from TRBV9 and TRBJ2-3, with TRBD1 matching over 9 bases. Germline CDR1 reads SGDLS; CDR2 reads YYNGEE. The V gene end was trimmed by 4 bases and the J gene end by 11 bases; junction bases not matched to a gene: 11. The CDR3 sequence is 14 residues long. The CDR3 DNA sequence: TGTGCCAGCAGCCCACGGACAGGGGAAGCTGTGCAGTATTTT. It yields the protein CASSPRTGEAVQYF.

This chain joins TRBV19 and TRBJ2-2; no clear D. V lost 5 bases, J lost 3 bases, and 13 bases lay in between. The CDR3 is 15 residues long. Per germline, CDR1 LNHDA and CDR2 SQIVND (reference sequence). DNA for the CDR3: TGTGCCAGTAGTGATATTGGCAGTTACACCGGGGAGCTGTTTTTT. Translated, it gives CASSDIGSYTGELFF.